This entry lists 18 T cell receptor beta chains sequenced from one sample in a study of Ad26.COV2.S vaccination and SARS-CoV-2 variants. Assay used: immunoSEQ multiplex PCR; TCRdb lists only in-frame clones, some missing. The sample consists of roughly 40,000 clones, approximately 83% of them appearing once. Here the sequenced sample was peripheral blood, taken after recovery from COVID-19. These receptors originate from a human donor who had recovered from COVID-19.

J is TRBJ1-2 and V is TRBV12-3 or TRBV12-4; perhaps TRBD1 as D (5 bases). The CDR3 consists of 12 residues. V was shortened by 3 bases and J by 8 bases, with 10 bases between the two germline ends. As DNA, the CDR3 is TGTGCCAGCAGTTTCGGAGGGGCCGGCTACACCTTC. Its translation: CASSFGGAGYTF.

CDR3 sequence: CASSFAGDGDTQYF. As DNA, the CDR3 is TGTGCCAGCAGCTTTGCGGGGGACGGAGATACGCAGTATTTT. V gene TRBV7-9 combines with J gene TRBJ2-3, with TRBD2 identical over 7 bases. Per germline, CDR1 SEHNR and CDR2 FQNEAQ (reference sequence). The length of the CDR3 is 14 residues. Trimming cost V 3 bases and J 5 bases; bases outside gene matches: 5. The full variable domain, completed using reference TRBV7-9 and TRBJ2-3, is DTGVSQNPRHKITKRGQNVTFRCDPISEHNRLYWYRQTLGQGPEFLTYFQNEAQLEKSRLLSDRFSAERPKGSFSTLEIQRTEQGDSAMYLCASSFAGDGDTQYFGPGTRLTVL.

Worth noting for this clone: At one boundary the junction diverges from the germline segment, which might be a read error. This chain joins TRBV2 and TRBJ1-1; D ambiguous. The CDR3 loop spans 13 amino acids. Germline assignment: CDR1 SNHLY and CDR2 FYNNEI. The DNA for the CDR3 is TGTGCCAGCAGTGAAGCGGATGGGATCCTCAAGCCCTTT. This translates into CASSEADGILKPF.

This chain links TRBV2 with TRBJ2-2; TRBD2 aligns across 11 bases. This CDR3 contains 15 residues. Germline-derived CDR1 and CDR2 are SNHLY and FYNNEI. V dropped 9 bases and J dropped 5; count of bases not matched to a gene: 8. CDR3 sequence: CASTAGLAATGELFF. The CDR3 region has the DNA TGTGCCAGTACTGCGGGACTAGCGGCGACCGGGGAGCTGTTTTTT. The whole variable domain, remainder taken from reference TRBV2 and TRBJ2-2, is EPEVTQTPSHQVTQMGQEVILRCVPISNHLYFYWYRQILGQKVEFLVSFYNNEISEKSEIFDDQFSVERPDGSNFTLKIRSTKLEDSAMYFCASTAGLAATGELFFGEGSRLTVL.

This chain links TRBV3-1 (or the pseudogene TRBV3-2) with TRBJ2-7; 7 bases fit TRBD2. Trimming took 2 bases from V and 4 from J; bases not matched to a gene: 2. Germline V gives CDR1 LGHDT, CDR2 YNNKEL (reference sequence). The CDR3 is 13 amino acids. The DNA for the CDR3 is TGTGCCAGCAGCCAAACCGGGGGGTACGAGCAGTACGTC. Translated, it gives CASSQTGGYEQYV.

V and J are TRBV10-2 and TRBJ1-1; D is perhaps TRBD1 (5 bases). The germline V gene has CDR1 WSHSY and CDR2 SAAADI. V was pared by 8 bases and J by 6 bases, with 13 bases between. The CDR3 runs 12 residues. The CDR3 nucleotides read TGCGCCAGCGGCCAGGGACGGCCTGAAGCTTTCTTT. It translates to CASGQGRPEAFF.

The chain employs TRBV30 and TRBJ2-5; the match to TRBD2 covers 8 bases. The V segment lost 2 bases and the J segment 5 bases; nucleotides outside the gene matches: 7. Germline V gives CDR1 GTSNPN, CDR2 SVGIG (reference sequence). The CDR3 has 14 residues. Written as DNA, the CDR3 is TGTGCCTGGAGTCGGGGGGGCGGGTCGGAGACCCAGTACTTC. Amino acid sequence: CAWSRGGGSETQYF.

This chain uses TRBV5-1 with TRBJ2-1; D remains unclear. Germline-derived CDR1 and CDR2 are SGHRS and YFSETQ. The CDR3 runs 12 residues. Trimming stripped 0 bases from V and 7 bases from J, with 5 bases between. The CDR3 protein is CASSLEGNEQFF. The CDR3 DNA reads as TGCGCCAGCAGCTTGGAGGGAAATGAGCAGTTCTTC.

The gene calls are TRBV11-2 and TRBJ2-1, with D maybe TRBD1 (5 bases). The germline CDR1 and CDR2 sequences are SGHAT and FQNNGV. V lost 3 bases to trimming and J lost 7 bases, with 13 bases between them. The CDR3 is 14 residues long. As DNA, the CDR3 is TGTGCCAGCAGCTTGGCAGGGAACAGGAATGAGCAGTTCTTC. Its protein is CASSLAGNRNEQFF.

This sequence joins TRBV24-1 and TRBJ2-5, with D uncertain. There are 15 residues in the CDR3. Between the trimmed V and J ends, which lost 4 bases and 7 bases, there was a span of 18 bases. CDR1 is KGHDR and CDR2 is SFDVKD in the germline V gene. CDR3 coding DNA: TGTGCCACCAGTGACCCCCGCTCCGAAATTGGGACCCAGTACTTC. The encoded protein is CATSDPRSEIGTQYF.

Comment on this clone: An end of the junction differs from the germline gene, which may be a read error. The chain links TRBV7-2 to TRBJ2-7; TRBD2 is a possible D gene (7 bases). Germline lookup yields CDR1 SGHTA and CDR2 FQGNSA. The CDR3 contains 14 residues. DNA of the CDR3: TGTGCCAGCAGCTTAGGGACAGTATTGGCGGGAGTGGCTTTC. It specifies CASSLGTVLAGVAF.

The V call is TRBV20-1, the J call TRBJ1-2; D remains ambiguous. From germline, CDR1 is DFQATT and CDR2 SNEGSKA (reference sequence). CDR3 size: 11 residues. The V end was cut by 0 bases, the J end by 10 bases, with 9 bases between. CDR3 DNA sequence: TGCAGTGCTAGAGATGGGAACGACTACACCTTC. Its protein is CSARDGNDYTF.

The gene calls are TRBV30 and TRBJ2-7, with D perhaps matching TRBD1 (6 bases). The CDR3 runs 12 residues. Per the germline V gene, CDR1 is GTSNPN and CDR2 is SVGIG (reference sequence). V was trimmed by 8 bases and J by 2 bases, leaving 13 bases between them. The CDR3 DNA sequence: TGTGCCCAAGCCAGGGGACCCTACGAGCAGTACTTC. Translating gives CAQARGPYEQYF.

This clone was counted a single time. One junction end does not reproduce the germline sequence, and a read error may be involved. The chain joins TRBV30 to TRBJ2-1, with 9 bases matching TRBD2. The germline gives CDR1 GTSNPN, CDR2 SVGIG (reference sequence). The CDR3 consists of 16 residues. The CDR3, as DNA: TGTGCCTGGAGTGTACTGAGCGGGAGGTCCTCCAATGAGCAGTTCTTC. Translating gives CAWSVLSGRSSNEQFF.

The chain has TRBV14 and TRBJ2-1; D not resolved. Trimming took off 3 bases at V and 9 bases at J, with 15 bases between the two ends. CDR1 is SGHDN, CDR2 FVKESK, per germline. This CDR3 has 14 amino acids. CDR3 in amino acids: CASSHDALLGEQFF. CDR3 DNA sequence: TGTGCCAGCAGCCATGACGCTCTCCTGGGTGAGCAGTTCTTC.

This clone was observed a few times. The chain is built from TRBV7-3 and TRBJ1-6; D gene ambiguous. V lost 3 bases and J lost 0, with 3 bases in between. The CDR3 runs to 14 residues. Looked up from germline, CDR1 is SGHTA and CDR2 is FQGTGA. The CDR3 sequence is CASSFGSYNSPLHF. In nucleotides, the CDR3 is TGTGCCAGCAGCTTCGGCTCCTATAATTCACCCCTCCACTTT.

The V and J genes are TRBV28 and TRBJ1-1; D gene unclear. Trimming shortened V by 2 bases and J by 3 bases, and 7 bases separated the two germline ends. CDR3 length equals 13 residues. From germline, CDR1 is MDHEN and CDR2 SYDVKM. CDR3: CASSLPGDTEAFF. The CDR3 DNA sequence: TGTGCCAGCAGTTTACCTGGTGACACTGAAGCTTTCTTT.

V and J are TRBV10-3 and TRBJ2-5, with no clear D. The CDR3 is 16 residues long. Germline V gives CDR1 ENHRY, CDR2 SYGVKD. Trimming cost V 0 bases and J 4 bases, with 15 bases left between them. The CDR3 region is CAISESKPGWGETQYF. The CDR3 DNA is TGTGCCATCAGTGAGTCGAAGCCTGGCTGGGGAGAGACCCAGTACTTC.